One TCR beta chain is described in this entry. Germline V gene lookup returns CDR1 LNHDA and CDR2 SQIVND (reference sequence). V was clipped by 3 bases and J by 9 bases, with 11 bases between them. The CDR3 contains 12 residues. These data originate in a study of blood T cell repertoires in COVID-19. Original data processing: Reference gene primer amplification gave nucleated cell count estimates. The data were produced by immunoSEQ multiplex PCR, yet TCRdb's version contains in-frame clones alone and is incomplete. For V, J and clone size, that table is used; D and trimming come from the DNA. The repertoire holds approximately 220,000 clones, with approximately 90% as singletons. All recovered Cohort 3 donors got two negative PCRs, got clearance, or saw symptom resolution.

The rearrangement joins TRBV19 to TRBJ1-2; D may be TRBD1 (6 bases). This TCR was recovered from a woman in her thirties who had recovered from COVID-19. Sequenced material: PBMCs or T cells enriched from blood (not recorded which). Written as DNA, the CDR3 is TGTGCCAGTAGTATGACAGGCAACCGCTACACCTTC. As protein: CASSMTGNRYTF.